This T cell receptor beta chain stems from a study of CD8 T cells in ankylosing spondylitis. This clonotype was counted a few times. Its specificity is not known. This CDR3 spans 18 amino acids. Whole-study results and caveats: The study identified a TCR beta motif of seven or eight highly homologous variants that appeared characteristic of ankylosing spondylitis blood. Researchers reportedly found disease-linked clones significantly enriched in matched ankylosing spondylitis synovial fluid. Clones linked to the disease showed a CD8+ phenotype. They occurred at relatively low frequencies in peripheral blood.

The TCR beta libraries were generated through quantitative 5'-RACE incorporating molecular barcodes. Using its own MiXCR run on the 5' RACE reads, TCRdb lists one record per CDR3 protein. The sample lists about 160,000 distinct CDR3 sequences, approximately 9.9% occurring once. This TCR came from a female donor with ankylosing spondylitis or in good health (not recorded which). The rearrangement links TRBV21-1 to TRBJ2-6; the table's D call, TRBD2, was not checked against the DNA. TRBV21-1 is marked as a pseudogene. Sequenced material: blood, either unsorted or a sorted T cell fraction (not recorded which). This CDR3 is CASSKEPRGPSGANVLTF. The CDR3 nucleotides are TGTGCCAGCAGCAAAGAGCCGAGGGGCCCCTCTGGGGCCAACGTCCTGACTTTC.